Following are 23 T cell receptor beta chains from one sample sequenced in a study of T cells in women clearing cervical HPV infection. Clones were read by immunoSEQ multiplex PCR, and TCRdb kept only the in-frame ones, dropping some. This sample's clone table lists under 45,000 clones. The sequencing sample was made of blood buffy coat. The receptors derive from a woman aged 18 to 75 with a cervical HPV16 infection that either progressed to CIN3+ or cleared (not recorded which).

Details on this clone: The read ends 3 residues early relative to the CDR3; the germline J gene fills the gap. V gene TRBV6-1 combines with J gene TRBJ1-5; D is unresolved. The CDR3 has 15 amino acids. From germline, CDR1 is MNHNS and CDR2 SASEGT. V dropped 0 bases and J dropped 4 bases, with 10 bases sitting between them. The CDR3 here is CASSEAASLNQPQHF. The sequenced part of the CDR3 DNA is TGTGCCAGCAGTGAAGCTGCGTCTCTTAATCAGCCC.

Note on this clone: The CDR3 end is not reached by the read, which stops 3 residues before it; the germline J gene fills it in. The chain combines TRBV7-8 with TRBJ1-3, with D unclear. Germline CDR1 SGHVS, CDR2 FQNEAQ. V shed 5 bases and J shed 0 bases, with 20 bases lying between them. This CDR3 is 18 amino acids long. The CDR3 sequence is CASSPPTGNIDSGNTIYF. Partial CDR3 DNA: TGTGCCAGCAGCCCACCAACGGGGAACATAGACTCTGGAAACACC.

A remark on this clone: The observed sequence ends 3 residues before the CDR3 terminus, with the missing tail filled in from the germline J gene. This sequence joins TRBV20-1 and TRBJ1-5; D is undetermined. In germline, CDR1 is DFQATT, CDR2 SNEGSKA (reference sequence). The CDR3 runs 12 residues. Trimming removed 2 bases at V and 2 bases at J, with 4 bases between. Partial CDR3 DNA: TGCAGTGCTAGATCGGGCAATCAGCCC. This sequence encodes CSARSGNQP. The CDR3 in its entirety is CSARSGNQPQHF.

In the case of this clone: Read sequence stops 3 residues before the CDR3 end, and the germline J gene provides the missing end. This chain links TRBV19 with TRBJ1-2, with D possibly TRBD1 on 5 matching bases. This CDR3 has 12 amino acids. The germline gives CDR1 LNHDA, CDR2 SQIVND (reference sequence). The ends were cut back, 8 bases at V and 7 bases at J, with 14 bases in the middle. The covered CDR3 bases are TGTGCCAGTCGCAACGGGGGATCTGGC. Encoded protein: CASRNGGSG. In full, the CDR3 reads CASRNGGSGYTF. Using reference TRBV19 and TRBJ1-2 for the parts outside the CDR3, the full variable domain is DGGITQSPKYLFRKEGQNVTLSCEQNLNHDAMYWYRQDPGQGLRLIYYSQIVNDFQKGDIAEGYSVSREKKESFPLTVTSAQKNPTAFYLCASRNGGSGYTFGSGTRLTVV.

Regarding this clone: The missing CDR3 end, 3 residues past where the read stops, is filled in from the germline J gene. The genes are TRBV20-1 and TRBJ2-3; a weak D match, TRBD1 (5 bases). CDR1 DFQATT and CDR2 SNEGSKA come from the germline V gene (reference sequence). This CDR3 region has 14 residues. V was cut by 6 bases and J by 0 bases, with 13 bases left in between. The CDR3 spells CSADQTESTDTQYF. CDR3 DNA (partial): TGCAGTGCCGACCAGACAGAAAGCACAGATACG.

In regard to this clone: The read finishes 3 residues shy of the CDR3 end, and the germline J gene is used to complete it. The genes are TRBV19 and TRBJ1-5; maybe TRBD1 (6 bases). Germline V gene lookup returns CDR1 LNHDA and CDR2 SQIVND (reference sequence). Trimming stripped 3 bases from V and 5 bases from J, with 14 bases between. The length of the CDR3 is 15 residues. Partial CDR3 DNA: TGTGCCAGTAGTATGTTGGAGACAGGTCATCAGCCC. It yields the protein CASSMLETGHQP. The complete CDR3 protein is CASSMLETGHQPQHF.

For this clone: The sequence runs out 3 residues before the end of the CDR3; the remainder is reconstructed from the germline J gene. The chain uses TRBV19 and TRBJ1-5; unclear D gene. Trimming took 5 bases from V and 5 from J, leaving 7 bases between them. This CDR3 comprises 12 residues. CDR1 LNHDA and CDR2 SQIVND come from the germline V gene (reference sequence). CDR3 protein: CASSFIDQPQHF. CDR3 bases read: TGTGCCAGTAGTTTTATAGATCAGCCC.

About this clone itself: The read falls 3 residues short of the CDR3 end, and the missing part is taken from the germline J gene. The chain uses TRBV20-1 and TRBJ2-2; 7 nucleotides line up with TRBD2. Unmatched junction bases numbered 7, after V lost 3 bases and J lost 6 bases. The CDR3 loop spans 14 amino acids. Looked up from germline, CDR1 is DFQATT and CDR2 is SNEGSKA (reference sequence). CDR3 DNA, as far as it was read: TGCAGTGCTAGGGCTACTGGGGGGGCCGGGGAG. Translation gives CSARATGGAGE. The CDR3 as a whole reads CSARATGGAGELFF.

Regarding this clone: The missing CDR3 end, 3 residues past where the read stops, is filled in from the germline J gene. This sequence joins TRBV18 and TRBJ2-1; 9 nucleotides match TRBD2. Germline assignment: CDR1 KGHSH and CDR2 LQKENI. The CDR3 is 18 amino acids. The J segment lost 4 bases and the V segment lost 0 bases, leaving 10 bases of the junction unmatched. The CDR3 bases that were read are TGTGCCAGCTCACCACCAAATCGGCCTAGCGGGATATACAATGAG. Translated, it gives CASSPPNRPSGIYNE. The full CDR3 is CASSPPNRPSGIYNEQFF. The full variable domain, in which reference TRBV18 and TRBJ2-1 provide the parts outside the CDR3, is NAGVMQNPRHLVRRRGQEARLRCSPMKGHSHVYWYRQLPEEGLKFMVYLQKENIIDESGMPKERFSAEFPKEGPSILRIQQVVRGDSAAYFCASSPPNRPSGIYNEQFFGPGTRLTVL.

In regard to this clone: The read stops 3 residues short of the end of the CDR3; the missing end is completed from the germline J gene. The V and J genes are TRBV29-1 and TRBJ1-3; a possible D gene is TRBD1 (6 bases). This CDR3 spans 13 amino acids. V dropped 2 bases and J dropped 1 base, with 6 bases sitting between them. The germline V gene encodes CDR1 SQVTM and CDR2 ANQGSEA. The covered CDR3 bases are TGCAGCGTTGAACAGGGGTCTGGAAACACC. It yields the protein CSVEQGSGNT. The full-length CDR3 reads as CSVEQGSGNTIYF. Filled out from reference TRBV29-1 and TRBJ1-3, the complete variable domain reads SAVISQKPSRDICQRGTSLTIQCQVDSQVTMMFWYRQQPGQSLTLIATANQGSEATYESGFVIDKFPISRPNLTFSTLTVSNMSPEDSSIYLCSVEQGSGNTIYFGEGSWLTVV.

Note on this clone: The CDR3 goes on 3 residues after the read ends, and that part is filled in from the germline J gene. The chain carries TRBV7-3 and TRBJ2-3, with a weak D call TRBD1 (5 bases). The germline CDR1 and CDR2 sequences are SGHTA and FQGTGA. The CDR3 loop spans 15 amino acids. The V end lost 4 bases, the J end lost 2 bases, and 13 bases lay between the germline ends. The covered CDR3 bases are TGTGCCAGCAGCTCCCAGGGTTCTATCACAGATACG. It translates to CASSSQGSITDT. The entire CDR3 protein is CASSSQGSITDTQYF.

In the case of this clone: The CDR3 is cut off 3 residues early in the read; its end comes from the germline J gene. The chain joins TRBV19 to TRBJ2-5; D perhaps matches TRBD2 (6 bases). Germline CDR1 is LNHDA and CDR2 is SQIVND (reference sequence). V lost 7 bases and J 2 bases, leaving 17 bases between the germline ends. The CDR3 totals 15 residues. Partial CDR3 DNA: TGTGCCAGTACCCAAAGGGGACTGTCGCAAGAGACC. Translating it yields CASTQRGLSQET. In full, the CDR3 reads CASTQRGLSQETQYF.

As concerns this clone: The sequence runs out 3 residues before the end of the CDR3; the remainder is reconstructed from the germline J gene. The chain uses TRBV5-1 and TRBJ1-1, with 10 positions matching TRBD1. V shed 4 bases, J shed 1 base, and the junction held 13 bases outside the gene matches. Germline V CDR1 and CDR2: SGHRS, YFSETQ. The CDR3 extends over 18 amino acids. This CDR3 reads CASSPPRVGTGENTEAFF. The CDR3 bases that were read are TGCGCCAGCAGCCCCCCTCGGGTGGGGACAGGGGAGAACACTGAA.

For this clone: The read finishes 3 residues shy of the CDR3 end, and the germline J gene is used to complete it. The chain couples TRBV7-3 to TRBJ2-2; 14 nucleotides align to TRBD2. V lost 4 bases and J lost 6; bases outside the gene matches: 4. CDR3 length: 16 amino acids. From germline, CDR1 is SGHTA and CDR2 FQGTGA. The sequenced CDR3 bases are TGTGCCAGCAGCTCCGGGACTAGCGGGAGATCCGGGGAG. It codes for CASSSGTSGRSGE. The entire CDR3 protein reads CASSSGTSGRSGELFF.

Worth noting for this clone: Read coverage stops 3 residues before the CDR3 terminus; the germline J gene supplies the remainder. The chain links TRBV20-1 to TRBJ1-1; the D gene is possibly TRBD1 (6 bases). Per germline, CDR1 DFQATT and CDR2 SNEGSKA (reference sequence). CDR3 length: 14 amino acids. Trimming pared 1 base from V and 4 bases from J, leaving 13 bases between. This CDR3 reads CSARGSAGATEAFF. The sequenced part of the CDR3 DNA is TGCAGTGCTAGAGGTTCAGCAGGGGCCACTGAA.

With regard to this clone: The missing CDR3 end, 3 residues past where the read stops, is filled in from the germline J gene. This chain joins TRBV19 and TRBJ2-3, with D maybe TRBD2 (6 bases). Trimming left V 0 bases short and J 1 base short, with 14 bases between. Germline-derived CDR1 and CDR2 are LNHDA and SQIVND (reference sequence). The CDR3 totals 17 residues. CDR3 DNA, as far as it was read: TGTGCCAGTAGTATAGATCAGGAGGGCGCTCGCACAGATACG. Its protein product is CASSIDQEGARTDT. The entire CDR3 protein reads CASSIDQEGARTDTQYF. Using reference TRBV19 and TRBJ2-3 for the parts outside the CDR3, the full variable domain is DGGITQSPKYLFRKEGQNVTLSCEQNLNHDAMYWYRQDPGQGLRLIYYSQIVNDFQKGDIAEGYSVSREKKESFPLTVTSAQKNPTAFYLCASSIDQEGARTDTQYFGPGTRLTVL.

Comment on this clone: The DNA ends 3 residues before the CDR3 does, and the rest of the CDR3 is filled in from the germline J gene. V usage is TRBV14 and J usage is TRBJ2-5, with TRBD1 identical over 8 bases. The CDR3 has 14 amino acids. Germline CDR1 SGHDN, CDR2 FVKESK. Trimming removed 4 bases from V and 7 bases from J; junction bases left unmatched: 8. The covered CDR3 bases are TGTGCCAGCAGCCCTCAGGGGGCCGTTAGGACC. Encoded protein: CASSPQGAVRT. The entire CDR3 sequence reads CASSPQGAVRTQYF.

Regarding this clone: From the germline J gene comes the end of the CDR3, since the read stops 3 residues before it. This rearrangement joins TRBV7-2 to TRBJ2-7; tentative D call: TRBD2 (5 bases). The length of the CDR3 is 14 residues. V lost 1 base to trimming and J lost 3 bases, with 10 bases between them. Germline CDR1 SGHTA, CDR2 FQGNSA. The CDR3 spells CASSLERLSYEQYF. CDR3 DNA (partial): TGTGCCAGCAGCTTAGAGCGGCTCAGCTACGAG.

Notes on this clone: Coverage ceases 3 residues before the CDR3 finishes, and the germline J gene fills in the end. The rearrangement links TRBV6-2 or TRBV6-3 to TRBJ1-5; D may be TRBD1 (5 bases). Per germline, CDR1 MNHEY and CDR2 SVGEGT. V lost 8 bases and J 9 bases, leaving 20 bases between the germline ends. The CDR3 extends over 14 amino acids. CDR3 DNA, as far as it was read: TGTGCCAGCGGCAACGACGGGACTGGGTGGCCC. It specifies CASGNDGTGWP. The entire CDR3 sequence reads CASGNDGTGWPQHF.

CDR3 region: CASSFHGGNGYTF. The CDR3 DNA, read in part, is TGTGCCAGCAGCTTTCACGGGGGGAATGGC. This rearrangement joins TRBV5-5 to TRBJ1-2, with D possibly TRBD1 on 5 matching bases. The read ends 3 residues shy of where the CDR3 ends; the end is completed using the germline J gene. The CDR3 spans 13 residues. Germline CDR1 reads SGHKS; CDR2 reads YYEKEE (reference sequence). V was trimmed by 2 bases and J by 6 bases, leaving 11 bases between them.

For this clone: The read stops 3 residues short of the end of the CDR3; the missing end is completed from the germline J gene. The rearrangement uses TRBV19 and TRBJ2-1; weak D call: TRBD1 (6 bases). The CDR3 length is 17 residues. V was cut by 0 bases and J by 6 bases, with 18 bases left in between. The germline gives CDR1 LNHDA, CDR2 SQIVND (reference sequence). Here the CDR3 reads CASSIDGRQGIPNEQFF. The part of the CDR3 DNA that was read is TGTGCCAGTAGTATAGATGGACGGCAGGGGATTCCCAATGAG.

Regarding this clone: The read ends 3 residues shy of where the CDR3 ends; the end is completed using the germline J gene. This rearrangement joins TRBV20-1 to TRBJ1-6; TRBD1 matches 8 bases. Germline V lookup: CDR1 DFQATT, CDR2 SNEGSKA (reference sequence). After removal of 0 bases from V and 5 bases from J, the junction contained 6 bases not matched to a gene. The CDR3 covers 16 residues. CDR3 sequence: CSARDLNRGDNSPLHF. Partial CDR3 DNA: TGCAGTGCTAGAGATCTTAACAGGGGGGATAATTCACCC.

As for this clone: Read sequence stops 3 residues before the CDR3 end, and the germline J gene provides the missing end. The chain uses TRBV10-2 and TRBJ1-2, with D unresolved. CDR1 is WSHSY, CDR2 SAAADI, per germline. The CDR3 runs to 15 residues. The germline V and J ends were trimmed by 4 bases and 3 bases, with 15 bases remaining between them. Incomplete CDR3 DNA: TGCGCCAGCAGTGGGCCCCTAGGCGGGTACTATGGC. Translation: CASSGPLGGYYG. The whole CDR3 sequence reads CASSGPLGGYYGYTF.